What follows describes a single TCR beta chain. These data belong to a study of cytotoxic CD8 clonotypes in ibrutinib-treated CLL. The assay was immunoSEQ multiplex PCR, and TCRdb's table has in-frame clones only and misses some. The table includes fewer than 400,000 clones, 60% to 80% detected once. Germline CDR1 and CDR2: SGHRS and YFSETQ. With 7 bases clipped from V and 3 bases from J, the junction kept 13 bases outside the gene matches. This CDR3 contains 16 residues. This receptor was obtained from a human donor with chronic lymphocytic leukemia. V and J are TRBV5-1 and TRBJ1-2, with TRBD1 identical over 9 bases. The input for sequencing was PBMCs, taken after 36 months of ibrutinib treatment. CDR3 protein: CASSTTGTGLHYGYTF. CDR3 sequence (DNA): TGCGCCAGCTCGACGACCGGGACAGGGTTACACTATGGCTACACCTTC.